This T cell receptor beta chain is drawn from a study of cytomegalovirus exposure and HLA in healthy donors. Study findings and constraints: Presence/absence analyses treated sequencing depth as roughly uniform across donors. Overall, around 150 TCR beta chains were annotated as cytomegalovirus-associated.

This PCR relied on a set of 60 Vbeta primers and 13 Jbeta primers. Repertoires were generated with immunoSEQ multiplex PCR, while TCRdb's copy carries only in-frame clones and drops some. The sample shows over 150,000 clones, around three quarters of them seen only once. Worth noting for this clone: The antigen remains undetermined.

Material: PBMCs. This receptor was taken from a man aged 35 to 55 in good health and CMV-seronegative.

The CDR3 bases are TGTGCCAGCAGCCTGGATTCAGGGGACTCCTACGAGCAGTACTTC. Translated: CASSLDSGDSYEQYF. The chain has TRBV6-1 and TRBJ2-7, with D possibly TRBD1 on 6 matching bases. Germline values: CDR1 MNHNS, CDR2 SASEGT. The CDR3 is 15 amino acids. The V and J ends lost 6 bases and 0 bases respectively, with 15 bases between them.